The 21 T cell receptor beta chains in this list originate from one sample, sequenced in a study of vaccination and CD4 T cells after COVID-19. These receptors' targets are unknown. The treatment denotes: roughly ten-day PBMC culture with coronavirus spike peptide pools or control peptides (ViraFEST assay). Pre-COVID-19 pandemic sampling (2011-2018) yielded the unexposed donor's CD4+ T cells. Sequencing of the DNA from cultured CD4+ T cells was carried out with the Oncomine TCR Beta short-read assay. Each CDR3 protein is one row after TCRdb ran MiXCR on the PCR reads. The table lists around 6,800 distinct CDR3 sequences, around 41% of them singletons. What was sequenced was CD4+ T cells from blood, cultured in vitro. The receptors shown here come from a human donor in good health.

This chain links TRBV6-1 with TRBJ1-6, with D possibly matching TRBD1 (5 bases). The CDR3 is made up of 17 amino acids. Germline CDR1 and CDR2: MNHNS and SASEGT. Deletions cut 3 bases from V and 0 bases from J, with 12 bases between. The DNA of the CDR3 is TGTGCCAGCAGTGAGGTCGGGGGGAGCTCCTATAATTCACCCCTCCACTTT. Its translation: CASSEVGGSSYNSPLHF.

The chain recombines TRBV20-1 with TRBJ1-5; possible D gene TRBD1, 5 bases. From germline, CDR1 is DFQATT and CDR2 SNEGSKA (reference sequence). The germline V and J ends were trimmed by 0 bases and 5 bases, with 11 bases remaining between them. This CDR3 is 14 amino acids long. The CDR3 loop is CSAREGGVYQPQHF. As DNA, the CDR3 is TGCAGTGCTAGAGAGGGGGGAGTCTATCAGCCCCAGCATTTT.

The J gene is TRBJ1-2, the V gene TRBV6-1; D gene unclear. The CDR3 spans 13 residues. The germline V gene has CDR1 MNHNS and CDR2 SASEGT. Trimming shortened V by 6 bases and J by 2 bases, and 10 bases separated the two germline ends. CDR3 in DNA: TGTGCCAGCAGGGACCTGTTCAACTATGGCTACACCTTC. Its protein product is CASRDLFNYGYTF.

The chain has TRBV21-1 and TRBJ2-7; TRBD1 is the table's D call and was not checked against the DNA. TRBV21-1 is an annotated pseudogene. CDR3 length: 18 amino acids. The chain's CDR3 is CASSVKSGGPLAVYEQYF. CDR3 nucleotides: TGTGCCAGCAGCGTCAAATCAGGGGGACCCCTTGCCGTATACGAGCAGTACTTC.

This CDR3 is CSAREGSSYNSPLHF. For the CDR3, the DNA is TGCAGTGCTAGAGAGGGGAGCTCCTATAATTCACCCCTCCACTTT. The V gene is TRBV20-1, the J gene TRBJ1-6, with D unclear. Trimming cost V 0 bases and J 0 bases, with 6 bases left between them. Germline lookup yields CDR1 DFQATT and CDR2 SNEGSKA (reference sequence). This CDR3 is built from 15 residues.

The V and J genes are TRBV30 and TRBJ1-5; unclear D gene. The CDR3 extends over 13 amino acids. CDR1 and CDR2 (germline): GTSNPN, SVGIG (reference sequence). V lost 2 bases and J lost 5, with 10 bases in between. The DNA for the CDR3 is TGTGCCTGGAGTCGTACCGGCCATCAGCCCCAGCATTTT. Its translation is CAWSRTGHQPQHF. The whole variable domain, filled in from reference TRBV30 and TRBJ1-5, reads SQTIHQWPATLVQPVGSPLSLECTVEGTSNPNLYWYRQAAGRGLQLLFYSVGIGQISSEVPQNLSASRPQDRQFILSSKKLLLSDSGFYLCAWSRTGHQPQHFGDGTRLSIL.

This clonotype was found once. This chain joins TRBV6-1 and TRBJ2-7; maybe TRBD2 (6 bases). The germline V and J ends were trimmed by 6 bases and 8 bases, with 14 bases remaining between them. The germline V gene encodes CDR1 MNHNS and CDR2 SASEGT. This CDR3 comprises 12 residues. DNA for the CDR3: TGTGCCAGCAGCCGAGAGGAGGGAAAGCAGTACTTC. Translation gives CASSREEGKQYF.

There are a few counts of this clonotype. The rearrangement joins TRBV6-1 to TRBJ1-2; 9 bases match TRBD1. Germline V gives CDR1 MNHNS, CDR2 SASEGT. CDR3 length: 15 residues. V shed 6 bases, J shed 1 base, and the junction held 6 bases outside the gene matches. The CDR3 sequence is CASRPTGGSNYGYTF. As DNA, the CDR3 is TGTGCCAGCAGACCGACAGGGGGTAGTAACTATGGCTACACCTTC.

The V gene is TRBV2, the J gene TRBJ1-6, with a possible D match to TRBD1 (6 bases). Germline-derived CDR1 and CDR2 are SNHLY and FYNNEI. With 8 bases removed from V and 9 bases from J, the gap between germline ends came to 8 bases. This CDR3 is 11 amino acids long. The DNA for the CDR3 is TGTGCCAGCGGAGGGGGTTCACCCCTCCACTTT. This codes for CASGGGSPLHF.

This clonotype was seen a few times. The chain links TRBV6-5 to TRBJ1-1; no reliable D call. Trimming removed 0 bases at V and 6 bases at J, with 11 bases between. Germline V lookup: CDR1 MNHEY, CDR2 SVGAGI. This CDR3 spans 14 amino acids. The chain's CDR3 is CASSYSYSGAEAFF. CDR3 coding DNA: TGTGCCAGCAGTTACTCCTACTCAGGCGCTGAAGCTTTCTTT.

The V call is TRBV20-1, the J call TRBJ2-5, with D unresolved. Germline V gene lookup returns CDR1 DFQATT and CDR2 SNEGSKA (reference sequence). Trimming removed 3 bases at V and 1 base at J, with 9 bases between. The CDR3 sequence is 13 residues long. Here the CDR3 reads CSASKDLQETQYF. The CDR3 nucleotides read TGCAGTGCTAGTAAGGACCTCCAAGAGACCCAGTACTTC.

The CDR3 region has the DNA TGTGCCAGCAGCTTAGCGCCCAGTACGCAAGAGACCCAGTACTTC. Encoded protein: CASSLAPSTQETQYF. The V gene is TRBV11-1, the J gene TRBJ2-5; unclear D gene. Germline CDR1 and CDR2: SGHAT and FQDESV (reference sequence). V was pared by 0 bases and J by 2 bases, with 10 bases between. The CDR3 covers 15 residues.

The gene calls are TRBV6-2 or TRBV6-3 and TRBJ1-2; D not certain. The CDR3 loop spans 13 amino acids. With 5 bases removed from V and 8 bases from J, the gap between germline ends came to 15 bases. Germline-derived CDR1 and CDR2 are MNHEY and SVGEGT. CDR3 residues: CASSPHQGGGYTF. CDR3 sequence (DNA): TGTGCCAGCAGTCCCCATCAAGGAGGGGGCTACACCTTC.

This clonotype occurred a few times. The chain employs TRBV6-4 and TRBJ2-2; no definite D call. Trimming took off 2 bases at V and 3 bases at J, with 4 bases between the two ends. The CDR3 has 13 residues. Germline CDR1 reads MRHNA; CDR2 reads SNTAGT. The CDR3 DNA sequence: TGTGCCAGCAGTGACGGGGACACCGGGGAGCTGTTTTTT. Amino acids: CASSDGDTGELFF.

This clonotype was picked up one time. The V call is TRBV5-1, the J call TRBJ1-1; D gene unclear. V shed 0 bases and J shed 8 bases, with 8 bases lying between them. In germline, CDR1 is SGHRS, CDR2 YFSETQ. The CDR3 consists of 12 residues. The CDR3 reads CASSLVGREAFF. CDR3 DNA: TGCGCCAGCAGCTTGGTAGGGAGGGAAGCTTTCTTT. Supplemented by reference TRBV5-1 and TRBJ1-1, the full variable domain reads KAGVTQTPRYLIKTRGQQVTLSCSPISGHRSVSWYQQTPGQGLQFLFEYFSETQRNKGNFPGRFSGRQFSNSRSEMNVSTLELGDSALYLCASSLVGREAFFGQGTRLTVV.

Turning to this clonotype: One end of the junction does not line up with germline, which may come from a read error. The chain recombines TRBV7-8 with TRBJ1-2; TRBD1 agrees at 9 bases. Germline V lookup: CDR1 SGHVS, CDR2 FQNEAQ. This CDR3 region has 14 residues. The CDR3 DNA reads as TGTGCCAGCAGCCGGGGACAGGGAAGGGTGGGCTGCACCTTC. Translated: CASSRGQGRVGCTF.

The chain recombines TRBV20-1 with TRBJ2-1; tentatively, D is TRBD1 (5 bases). CDR1 is DFQATT and CDR2 is SNEGSKA in the germline V gene (reference sequence). The CDR3 runs to 14 residues. Deletions cut 0 bases from V and 8 bases from J, with 14 bases between. Here the CDR3 DNA reads TGCAGTGCTAGAGATCTCGGCAGGACACATGAGCAGTTCTTC. Its translation: CSARDLGRTHEQFF.

The chain links TRBV5-1 to TRBJ1-1, with a weak D call TRBD1 (5 bases). There are 13 residues in the CDR3. Trimming cost V 1 base and J 1 base, with 5 bases left between them. Germline CDR1 reads SGHRS; CDR2 reads YFSETQ. The CDR3 loop reads CASSLTGNTEAFF. The CDR3 region has the DNA TGCGCCAGCAGCTTGACAGGGAACACTGAAGCTTTCTTT.

The chain combines TRBV6-1 with TRBJ1-6; 10 bases agree with TRBD1. After removal of 5 bases from V and 7 bases from J, the junction contained 8 bases not matched to a gene. The CDR3 sequence is 16 residues long. The germline V gene has CDR1 MNHNS and CDR2 SASEGT. The CDR3, as DNA: TGTGCCAGCAGTAATTGGTCGGGACAGGGGAATTCACCCCTCCACTTT. It translates to CASSNWSGQGNSPLHF.

This clonotype has only one observation. This rearrangement joins TRBV5-1 to TRBJ1-6, with 9 bases identical to TRBD1. CDR1 and CDR2 (germline): SGHRS, YFSETQ. CDR3 length: 13 residues. J was trimmed by 8 bases and V by 7 bases; bases with no gene match: 4. Here the CDR3 DNA reads TGCGCCAGCCATGGGGACAGGGATTCACCCCTCCACTTT. Residues: CASHGDRDSPLHF.

This chain joins TRBV19 and TRBJ2-2, with 8 bases lining up with TRBD1. Germline V gene sequence: CDR1 LNHDA, CDR2 SQIVND (reference sequence). The CDR3 length is 13 residues. The trim removed 9 bases at V and 4 bases at J, leaving 4 bases unmatched. As DNA, the CDR3 is TGTGCCAGCGCGACAGGGGCCACCGGGGAGCTGTTTTTT. This encodes CASATGATGELFF. Based on the CDR3 plus reference TRBV19 and TRBJ2-2, the full variable domain is DGGITQSPKYLFRKEGQNVTLSCEQNLNHDAMYWYRQDPGQGLRLIYYSQIVNDFQKGDIAEGYSVSREKKESFPLTVTSAQKNPTAFYLCASATGATGELFFGEGSRLTVL.